Listed here is a single TCR beta chain. The data stem from a study of blood T cell repertoires in COVID-19. Trimming cost V 9 bases and J 2 bases; bases outside gene matches: 18. This CDR3 is 18 amino acids long. The germline V gene has CDR1 SNHLY and CDR2 FYNNEI. Membership in each cohort depended on participant-reported clinical history. Per the original data handling: Counts of nucleated cells, estimated from reference gene primer amplification, were obtained. The repertoire was sequenced with immunoSEQ multiplex PCR; TCRdb's copy has only in-frame clones and lacks some. V, J and clone size reflect that table, while D and trimming were determined from the DNA. The table shows approximately 150,000 clones, with 70% to 90% occurring only once.

Input material: PBMCs or T cells enriched from blood (not recorded which). J is TRBJ2-7 and V is TRBV2, with 11 bases fitting TRBD1. The sequence derives from a woman aged 35 to 49 who had recovered from COVID-19. The DNA for the CDR3 is TGTGCCAGTCGCACCGGGACAGGGGGTGGCGCAGGGGCCTACGAGCAGTACTTC. It is translated as CASRTGTGGGAGAYEQYF.